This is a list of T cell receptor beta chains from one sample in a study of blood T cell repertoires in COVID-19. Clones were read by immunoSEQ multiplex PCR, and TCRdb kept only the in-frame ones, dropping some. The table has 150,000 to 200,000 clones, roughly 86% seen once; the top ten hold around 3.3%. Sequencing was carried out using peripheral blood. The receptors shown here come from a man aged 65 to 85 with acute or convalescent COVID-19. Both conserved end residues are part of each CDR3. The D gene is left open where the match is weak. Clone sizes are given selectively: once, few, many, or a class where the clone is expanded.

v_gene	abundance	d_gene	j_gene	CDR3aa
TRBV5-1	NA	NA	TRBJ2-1	CASSSSTYNEQFF
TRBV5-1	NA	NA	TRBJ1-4	CASSSGQAVNEKLFF
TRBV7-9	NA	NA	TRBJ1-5	CASSSSGDSNQPQHF
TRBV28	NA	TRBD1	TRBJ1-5	CASSSGQGLLGPQHF
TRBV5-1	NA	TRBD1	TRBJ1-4	CASSTGTGVANEKLFF
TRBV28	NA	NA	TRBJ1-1	CASSYSQNTEAFF
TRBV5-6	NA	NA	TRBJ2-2	CASSPGINLAGELFF
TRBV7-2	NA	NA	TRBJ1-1	CASSLLAGQGTEAFF
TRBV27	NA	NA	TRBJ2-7	CASSPGYEQYF
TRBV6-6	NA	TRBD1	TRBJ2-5	CASSYSVGTESGTQYF
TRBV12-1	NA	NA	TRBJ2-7	CASSPGPSYEQYF
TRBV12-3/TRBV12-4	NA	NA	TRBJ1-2	CASSLGTWGYTF
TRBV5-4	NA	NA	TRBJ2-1	CASSLAVRRDNEQFF
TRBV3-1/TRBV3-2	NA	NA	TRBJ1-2	CASSQDTGYYGYTF
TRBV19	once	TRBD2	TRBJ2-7	CASSSIAGGSYEQYF
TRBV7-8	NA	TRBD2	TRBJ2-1	CASSKLAGAPYNEQFF
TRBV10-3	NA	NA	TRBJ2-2	CAISEDSNTGELFF
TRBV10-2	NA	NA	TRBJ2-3	CASSDPNTDTQYF
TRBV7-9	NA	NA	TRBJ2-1	CASSFYTGHNEQFF
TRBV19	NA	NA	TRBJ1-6	CASSSQGNLSPLHF
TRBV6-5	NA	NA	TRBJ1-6	CASSLRGRHSPLHF
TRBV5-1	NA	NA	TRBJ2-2	CASSEGGARTGELFF
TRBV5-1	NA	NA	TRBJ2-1	CASSLSETYSNEQFF
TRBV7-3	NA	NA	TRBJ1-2	CASSLGGIYGYTF
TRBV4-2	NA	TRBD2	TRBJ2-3	CASTSREAGGFPYTDTQYF
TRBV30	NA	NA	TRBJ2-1	CAWSNPWERAQFF
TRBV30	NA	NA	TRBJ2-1	CAWSKRAEQFF
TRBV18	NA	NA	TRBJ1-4	CASSPLSEKLFF
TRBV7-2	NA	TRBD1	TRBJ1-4	CASSLVAGTGLEKLFF
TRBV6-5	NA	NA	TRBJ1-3	CASRGSGNTIYF
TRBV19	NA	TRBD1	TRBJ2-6	CASSMRTGAGANVLTF
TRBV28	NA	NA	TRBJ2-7	CASRYSSYEQYF
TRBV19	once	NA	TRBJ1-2	CASSILNPAGSGYTF
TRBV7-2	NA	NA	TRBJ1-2	CASSFGSYGYTF
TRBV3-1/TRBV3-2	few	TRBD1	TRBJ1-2	CASSIRQGAGYTF
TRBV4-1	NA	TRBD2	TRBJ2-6	CASSQRTTSGRLEGNVLTF
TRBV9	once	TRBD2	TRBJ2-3	CASSAPTSGESTDTQYF
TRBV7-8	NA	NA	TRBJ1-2	CASSLREGYGYTF
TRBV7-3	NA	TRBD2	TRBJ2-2	CASSSRTSGITGELFF